This T cell receptor beta chain came from a study of blood T cell repertoires in COVID-19. At the level of the study: Researchers got acute and convalescent COVID-19 samples from the United States, Italy and Spain. PBMCs, B-cell-depleted T cells, or T cells provided the cDNA or gDNA that made up the material.

Methods used by the authors: Estimation of nucleated cell counts relied on the amplification of reference gene primers. Data came from immunoSEQ multiplex PCR; TCRdb stores just in-frame clones and leaves some out. The DNA gave D and trimming, while V, J and clone size come from that table. The repertoire holds 200,000 to 250,000 clones, with approximately 86% as singletons. Followed longitudinally, the Seattle patients had been enrolled during active infection. From germline, CDR1 is WSHSY and CDR2 SAAADI. Trimming pared 0 bases from V and 5 bases from J, leaving 5 bases between. The CDR3 covers 14 residues. This clone was counted a single time.

The sequence came from a woman aged 45-59 years with COVID-19, enrolled during active disease. The material sequenced was peripheral blood. This sequence joins TRBV10-2 and TRBJ1-6; possibly TRBD1 for D (5 bases). CDR3 amino acids: CASSESRDNSPLHF. As DNA, the CDR3 is TGCGCCAGCAGTGAGTCCAGGGATAATTCACCCCTCCACTTT.